The rows below give T cell receptor beta chains drawn from one sample of a study of identifying expanded T cells in peripheral blood. Generated by immunoSEQ multiplex PCR, the TCRdb table keeps only in-frame clones and is missing some. The sample gives about 78,000 clones, around nine tenths of which show up once; 15% to 20% is in the top ten. The sequenced sample consisted of blood. The receptors come from a person aged 18 to 70 in good health. CDR3s include the opening cysteine and the closing phenylalanine or tryptophan. Each record gives: D gene, J gene, clone size, V gene, CDR3 protein, CDR3 DNA. A D gene is named only where the DNA matches it firmly. Not all rows give a size; the values are once, few, many and, for expanded clones, a class.

>.|TRBJ1-6|.|TRBV30
CAWSAGTYNSPLHF
TGTGCCTGGAGTGCCGGGACTTATAATTCACCCCTCCACTTT
>TRBD1|TRBJ1-2|.|TRBV6-5
CASSNGTGKNGYTF
TGTGCCAGCTCGAACGGGACAGGGAAGAATGGCTACACCTTC
>.|TRBJ1-6|.|TRBV29-1
CSVPPETNSPLHF
TGCAGCGTCCCCCCCGAGACAAATTCACCCCTCCACTTT
>.|TRBJ2-3|.|TRBV27
CASSYRDTQYF
TGTGCCAGCAGTTACAGGGATACGCAGTATTTT
>TRBD1|TRBJ2-7|.|TRBV27
CASSPRQGGYEQYF
TGTGCCAGCAGTCCGCGACAGGGGGGATACGAGCAGTACTTC
>.|TRBJ1-2|.|TRBV4-3
CASSQDAGQGPHYGYTF
TGCGCCAGCAGCCAAGATGCAGGGCAGGGGCCTCACTATGGCTACACCTTC
>TRBD2|TRBJ2-3|.|TRBV4-3
CASSQEFGLAGGDTQYF
TGCGCCAGCAGCCAAGAGTTCGGGCTAGCGGGGGGGGATACGCAGTATTTT
>TRBD1|TRBJ2-5|.|TRBV18
CASSPGQGGETQYF
TGTGCCAGCTCACCCGGACAGGGGGGGGAGACCCAGTACTTC
>.|TRBJ1-4|.|TRBV7-2
CASSLETLTGGEKLFF
TGTGCCAGCAGCTTAGAAACCCTGACGGGTGGGGAAAAACTGTTTTTT
>.|TRBJ1-2|.|TRBV19
CASSILGSNYGYTF
TGTGCCAGTAGTATTCTGGGCAGTAACTATGGCTACACCTTC
>TRBD1|TRBJ1-4|.|TRBV4-3
CASSQDTRGQGAQGKLFF
TGCGCCAGCAGCCAAGATACTAGGGGACAGGGGGCCCAGGGGAAACTGTTTTTT
>.|TRBJ2-1|.|TRBV28
CASSLGNYNEQFF
TGTGCCAGCAGTTTGGGTAACTACAATGAGCAGTTCTTC
>TRBD2|TRBJ2-3|.|TRBV7-6
CASSLAATSGGARDTQYF
TGTGCCAGCAGCTTAGCGGCCACTAGCGGGGGAGCCAGAGATACGCAGTATTTT
>.|TRBJ1-2|.|TRBV4-2
CASSQEVGRYGYTF
TGTGCCAGCAGCCAAGAGGTTGGAAGATATGGCTACACCTTC
>TRBD1|TRBJ2-5|.|TRBV13
CASSRDSQETQYF
TGTGCCAGCAGCCGGGACAGCCAAGAGACCCAGTACTTC
>.|TRBJ1-1|.|TRBV11-3
CASSLHRLTEAFF
TGTGCCAGCAGCTTACACAGGCTCACTGAAGCTTTCTTT
>.|TRBJ2-1|.|TRBV11-2
CASSLAGNEQFF
TGTGCCAGCAGCTTAGCGGGGAATGAGCAGTTCTTC
>TRBD1|TRBJ1-3|once|TRBV4-1
CASHWGTGGTGNTIYF
TGCGCCAGCCACTGGGGGACAGGGGGCACTGGAAACACCATATATTTT
>.|TRBJ2-4|.|TRBV28
CASTPPRAGSNIQYF
TGTGCCAGCACCCCCCCCCGGGCAGGGAGCAACATTCAGTACTTC
>.|TRBJ2-7|.|TRBV4-3
CASSQEPVSYEQYF
TGCGCCAGCAGCCAAGAACCAGTCTCCTACGAGCAGTACTTC
>.|TRBJ1-1|.|TRBV6-6
CASSYSNPGTEAFF
TGTGCCAGCAGTTACTCGAACCCGGGGACTGAAGCTTTCTTT
>.|TRBJ2-4|.|TRBV6-4
CASSDRPENIQYF
TGTGCCAGCAGTGATCGGCCGGAAAACATTCAGTACTTC
>.|TRBJ1-1|.|TRBV6-5
CASSYGAVMNTEAFF
TGTGCCAGCAGTTACGGGGCAGTGATGAACACTGAAGCTTTCTTT
>.|TRBJ2-1|once|TRBV4-2
CASSQVEHYEQFF
TGTGCCAGCAGCCAAGTGGAACATTACGAGCAGTTCTTC
>.|TRBJ1-2|.|TRBV4-3
CASSPLQFDSPYLGYTF
TGCGCCAGCAGCCCTCTCCAATTTGACAGCCCCTATCTGGGCTACACCTTC
>.|TRBJ2-2|.|TRBV7-9
CAVAGARTGELFF
TGTGCCGTGGCGGGGGCTCGAACCGGGGAGCTGTTTTTT
>.|TRBJ1-4|once|TRBV19
CASSESGAGEKLFF
TGTGCCAGTAGTGAGTCGGGGGCTGGTGAAAAACTGTTTTTT
>.|TRBJ1-2|.|TRBV4-1
CASSLRVTGSNYGYTF
TGCGCCAGCAGCCTCAGAGTGACAGGCTCTAACTATGGCTACACCTTC
>TRBD2|TRBJ2-7|.|TRBV5-6
CASSLGLAGGRGNEQYF
TGTGCCAGCAGCTTGGGGCTAGCGGGGGGACGGGGTAACGAGCAGTACTTC
>.|TRBJ1-1|.|TRBV7-9
CASSETGIEAFF
TGTGCCAGCAGCGAAACAGGAATTGAAGCTTTCTTT
>.|TRBJ2-5|.|TRBV7-8
CASSSSVRGETQYF
TGTGCCAGCAGCTCCTCTGTGAGAGGGGAGACCCAGTACTTC
>TRBD1|TRBJ2-7|.|TRBV19
CASTRPRDRASYEQYF
TGTGCCAGTACCAGACCCCGGGACAGGGCGAGCTACGAGCAGTACTTC
>.|TRBJ1-4|few|TRBV14
CASSRWTNEKLFF
TGTGCCAGCAGCAGATGGACTAATGAAAAACTGTTTTTT
>TRBD1|TRBJ1-5|few|TRBV7-9
CASSSEGGAAQHF
TGTGCCAGCAGCTCAGAAGGGGGCGCGGCCCAGCATTTT
>.|TRBJ1-1|.|TRBV12-5
CASGLASMAFF
TGTGCTAGTGGTTTGGCAAGTATGGCTTTCTTT
>.|TRBJ1-5|.|TRBV7-9
CASSDGTGNQPQHF
TGTGCCAGCAGCGATGGGACCGGCAATCAGCCCCAGCATTTT
>.|TRBJ1-1|.|TRBV15
CATSRDMNTEAFF
TGTGCCACCAGCAGAGATATGAACACTGAAGCTTTCTTT
>TRBD1|TRBJ1-6|few|TRBV7-8
CASSLAEQGLGSPLHF
TGTGCCAGCAGCTTAGCTGAACAGGGGCTGGGTTCACCCCTCCACTTT
>.|TRBJ1-6|.|TRBV6-6
CASSRTRPEYNSPLHF
TGTGCCAGCAGCAGGACACGGCCCGAATATAATTCACCCCTCCACTTT
>.|TRBJ2-4|.|TRBV7-2
CASSLFPQGHGGKNIQYF
TGTGCCAGCAGCTTATTCCCACAAGGTCACGGAGGCAAAAACATTCAGTACTTC
>.|TRBJ1-4|once|TRBV11-2
CASSTGNEKLFF
TGTGCCAGCAGTACAGGGAATGAAAAACTGTTTTTT
>.|TRBJ1-4|.|TRBV4-1
CASSEEPGLRTNEKLFF
TGCGCCAGCAGCGAAGAGCCGGGGTTAAGGACTAATGAAAAACTGTTTTTT
>TRBD2|TRBJ2-1|once|TRBV2
CASSITSGGAGEQFF
TGTGCCAGCAGTATCACTAGCGGGGGGGCCGGTGAGCAGTTCTTC
>.|TRBJ1-6|.|TRBV7-8
CASSLVARLGSPLHF
TGTGCCAGCAGCTTAGTAGCGAGGCTGGGCTCACCCCTCCACTTT
>.|TRBJ2-2|once|TRBV7-2
CASSLAGVITGELFF
TGTGCCAGCAGCTTAGCAGGGGTAATCACCGGGGAGCTGTTTTTT
>.|TRBJ2-7|.|TRBV16
CASSQSAGQTSYEQYF
TGTGCCAGCAGCCAGTCTGCCGGGCAGACGTCCTACGAGCAGTACTTC
>.|TRBJ2-7|.|TRBV21-1
CASSKRDREAQFSYEQYF
TGTGCCAGCAGCAAGAGGGACAGGGAGGCCCAGTTCTCCTACGAGCAGTACTTC
>.|TRBJ1-3|.|TRBV28
CASSWPGNTIYF
TGTGCCAGCAGTTGGCCTGGAAACACCATATATTTT
>.|TRBJ1-2|.|TRBV7-9
CASSFVGYGYTF
TGTGCCAGCAGCTTCGTCGGGTATGGCTACACCTTC
>TRBD1|TRBJ2-5|.|TRBV5-1
CASSLAGTGGETQYF
TGCGCCAGCAGCTTGGCAGGGACAGGGGGGGAGACCCAGTACTTC
>.|TRBJ1-1|.|TRBV12-5
CASGALKATEAFF
TGTGCTAGTGGTGCACTCAAGGCCACTGAAGCTTTCTTT
>.|TRBJ1-5|.|TRBV27
CASSSHGNQPQHF
TGTGCCAGCAGTTCCCACGGCAATCAGCCCCAGCATTTT
>TRBD2|TRBJ2-3|.|TRBV7-8
CASSLLAGGLRGTQYF
TGTGCCAGCAGCTTACTAGCGGGGGGCCTCCGGGGAACGCAGTATTTT
>.|TRBJ2-1|.|TRBV11-2
CASSLEEHNEQFF
TGTGCCAGCAGCTTAGAAGAACACAATGAGCAGTTCTTC
>.|TRBJ2-3|.|TRBV14
CASSPFAGSYTDTQYF
TGTGCCAGCAGCCCGTTTGCGGGGTCGTACACAGATACGCAGTATTTT